This TCR beta chain was retrieved from a study of hypomethylating agent response in myelodysplastic syndrome (dated by TCRdb to about 2021). Regarding the study in general: The hypomethylating agents azacitidine (8 of 11) or decitabine (3 of 11) were used to treat the patients. The cohort was composed of under ten male and 2 female myelodysplastic syndrome patients. On average the patients were about 70 +/- 6 years old, and a diploid cytogenetic profile was seen most often. TET2 mutation was identified most frequently, being present in 5 of 11 patients. Complete response or hematologic improvement was achieved by six patients, and 4 or 5 patients were classified as non-responders. Response was defined as complete response or hematologic improvement, and patients meeting neither criterion were classed as non-responders.

Library creation used the immunoSEQ multiplex PCR assay. Survey resolution was used, with two replicates of about 200 ng each, totaling about 400 ng of DNA per sample. Rearranged TCRB sequences in genomic DNA were detected with the hsTCRB kit, which uses multiplex PCR primers directed at V and J genes. The CDR3 region was amplified in a first PCR of approximately 30 cycles using the QIAGEN Multiplex PCR Kit. Sample barcodes and Illumina adapters were added to each replicate in a roughly 8-cycle second PCR. Pooled libraries were quantified with a QuantStudio 6 and the KAPA library quantification kit. Approximately 14 pM of pooled libraries went onto an Illumina MiSeq for sequencing, using single-end reads of 156 cycles plus an index read of 15 cycles. Per the original workflow: Of 160,000 or so unique clonotypes, 1.5% to 2% were flagged by VDJdb annotation as previously reported viral-epitope-specific. Raw reads were processed by the immunoSEQ Data Assistant and immunoSEQ Analyzer into normalized, annotated TCRB repertoires. Clonotypes were analyzed with the immunarch R package version 0.6.5 and BioAnalyzer. Before richness was estimated, every repertoire was downsampled to match the clone count of the smallest repertoire. Clonotypes were sorted into expanded, contracted or novel categories with Fisher's exact tests, where novel meant the clonotype had zero frequency before treatment. Significantly changed CDR3 beta sequences were clustered with GLIPH2 using simulation_depth=1000 and kmer_min_depth=3, and CDR3s shorter than five residues were excluded. Not all clones reach the TCRdb copy of this immuneACCESS table, which keeps in-frame sequences only. Checked studies attribute under half of the gap to unresolved V genes and leave the rest unexplained. V, J and clone size were drawn from that table, and D and trimming were deduced from the DNA. The sample table holds 5,000 or so clones, of which under 85% were seen once. The ten largest clonotypes hold 20% to 25% of the sample.

For this clone: No cognate antigen has been identified for it. Qualities for individual bases were not recorded, and no much larger clone is one base off.

Bulk bone marrow was analyzed without sorting T-cell subsets. Bone marrow from about a dozen myelodysplastic syndrome patients, collected before and after hypomethylating agent therapy, underwent immunosequencing of the TCR beta CDR3 regions. For longitudinal repertoire tracking, every patient provided one baseline bone marrow and two to three bone marrows collected at different post-treatment timepoints. Whole bone marrow served as the source for genomic DNA extraction, with DNA quality checked using TapeStation, NanoDrop OneC and PicoGreen assays. Beyond this particular receptor, the publication reports: Whether the shared GLIPH2 clusters possibly recognize novel MDS antigens was not confirmed and still needs to be tested experimentally. After treatment with a hypomethylating agent, no significant changes in richness, rarefaction diversity or clonality were seen, whether all patients were considered together or each response group separately. The cohort was small, with only 11 patients analyzed. Novel clonotypes were found to emerge more often in responders, whereas more contracted clonotypes were observed in non-responders after treatment. The healthy control donors were not matched in age to the MDS patients, and this mismatch could have affected the comparison between MDS and healthy donors.

Trimmed from V: 6 bases; trimmed from J: 4 bases; junction bases lacking a gene match: 5. The germline V gene specifies MDHEN as CDR1 and SYDVKM as CDR2. There are 13 amino acids in the CDR3, from cysteine to phenylalanine inclusive. Only the CDR3 portion is preserved as DNA: 39 bases, with reading frame beginning at the first base. This receptor chain uses TRBV28 and TRBJ1-2; TRBD1 agrees with 7 junctional bases. The TCR originated in a human donor with myelodysplastic syndrome. The source material was bone marrow, sampled before or after starting hypomethylating agent treatment for myelodysplastic syndrome (not recorded which). The DNA sequence follows: TGTGCCAGCAGGACCACAGGGGTCTATGGCTACACCTTC. This encodes CASRTTGVYGYTF.